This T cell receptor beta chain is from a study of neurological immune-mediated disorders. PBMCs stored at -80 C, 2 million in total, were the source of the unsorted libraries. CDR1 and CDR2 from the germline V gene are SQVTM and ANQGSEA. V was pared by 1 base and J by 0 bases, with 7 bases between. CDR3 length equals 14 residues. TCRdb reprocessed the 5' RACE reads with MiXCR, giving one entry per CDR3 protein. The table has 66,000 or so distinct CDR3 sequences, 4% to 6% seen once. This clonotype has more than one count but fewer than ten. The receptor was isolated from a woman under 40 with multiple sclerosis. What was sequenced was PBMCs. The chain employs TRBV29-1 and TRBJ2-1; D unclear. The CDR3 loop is CSVEGPDSYNEQFF. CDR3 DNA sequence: TGCAGCGTTGAAGGGCCAGACTCCTACAATGAGCAGTTCTTC.